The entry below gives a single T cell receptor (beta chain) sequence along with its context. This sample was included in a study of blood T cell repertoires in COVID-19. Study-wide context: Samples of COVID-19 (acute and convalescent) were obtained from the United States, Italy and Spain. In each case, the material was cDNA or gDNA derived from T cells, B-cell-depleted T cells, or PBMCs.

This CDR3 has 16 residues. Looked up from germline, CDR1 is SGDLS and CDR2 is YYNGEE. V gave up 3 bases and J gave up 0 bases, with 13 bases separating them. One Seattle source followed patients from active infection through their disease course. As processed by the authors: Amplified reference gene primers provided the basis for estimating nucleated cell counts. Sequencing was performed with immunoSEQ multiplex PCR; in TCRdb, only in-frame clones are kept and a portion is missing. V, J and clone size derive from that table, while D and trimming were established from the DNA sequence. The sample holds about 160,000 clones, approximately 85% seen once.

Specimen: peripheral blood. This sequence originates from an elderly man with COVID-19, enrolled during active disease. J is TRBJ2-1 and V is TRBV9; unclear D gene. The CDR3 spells CASSEQPHSSYNEQFF. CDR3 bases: TGTGCCAGCAGCGAACAGCCTCACAGCTCCTACAATGAGCAGTTCTTC. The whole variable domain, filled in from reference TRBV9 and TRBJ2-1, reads DSGVTQTPKHLITATGQRVTLRCSPRSGDLSVYWYQQSLDQGLQFLIQYYNGEERAKGNILERFSAQQFPDLHSELNLSSLELGDSALYFCASSEQPHSSYNEQFFGPGTRLTVL.